This T cell receptor beta chain was recovered during a study of blood T cells in healthy people across ages. In regard to this clonotype: The antigen remains unidentified.

Trimming removed 3 bases from V and 7 bases from J, with 13 bases in between. In germline, CDR1 is SEHNR, CDR2 FQNEAQ (reference sequence). This CDR3 region has 13 residues. Together with a sample-barcoded 5' primer, a J-beta primer mix was included in a second PCR lasting roughly 6 to 12 cycles. Using its own MiXCR run on the 5' RACE reads, TCRdb lists one record per CDR3 protein. Of about 1,500,000 distinct CDR3 sequences listed, approximately 38% were seen once; the top ten hold 7% to 9%. Findings of the study overall: Compared with aged donors, long-lived donors showed fewer expanded clones, suggesting selection.

This sequence originates from a woman aged 18-29 years in good health. This chain joins TRBV7-9 and TRBJ2-7; D ambiguous. Sequenced: blood. The CDR3 protein is CASSFPEANEQYF. CDR3 sequence (DNA): TGTGCCAGCAGCTTCCCCGAGGCAAATGAGCAGTACTTC.